The T cell receptor (beta chain) described here comes from a study of blood T cell repertoires in COVID-19. The wider study: Nucleic acid was either cDNA or gDNA, and it came from T cells, B-cell-depleted T cells, or PBMCs.

The table lists this clone with a few counts. The data were produced by immunoSEQ multiplex PCR, yet TCRdb's version contains in-frame clones alone and is incomplete. The sample lists around 80,000 clones; around three quarters were seen once. V lost 0 bases and J lost 1, with 13 bases in between. The CDR3 is 16 amino acids. The germline CDR1 and CDR2 sequences are SGHDN and FVKESK. V usage is TRBV14 and J usage is TRBJ2-7, with D possibly matching TRBD1 (5 bases). Sequencing was carried out using peripheral blood. The receptor comes from a woman in her 70s with acute or convalescent COVID-19. In nucleotides, the CDR3 is TGTGCCAGCAGCCAAGACGCGGTGTCAGGGTCCTACGAGCAGTACTTC. Encoded protein: CASSQDAVSGSYEQYF.